These 18 T cell receptor beta chains share one sample of origin, sequenced in a study of T cells in Graves' hyperthyroidism and ophthalmopathy. Amplified regions were TCR beta CDR3 sequences from RNA transcripts. Using the HTBI primer set, a first-round RT-PCR was run on the TCR CDR3. TCRdb reprocessed the multiplex PCR reads via MiXCR and lists one record per CDR3 protein. Of about 560,000 distinct CDR3 sequences listed, about 45% are singletons. Sequenced material: peripheral blood or thyroid tissue (not recorded which). Receptors originate from a woman aged 18-29 years with Graves' hyperthyroidism.

This clonotype occurred many times. The chain has TRBV24-1 and TRBJ1-1, with D possibly TRBD1 on 6 matching bases. CDR1 is KGHDR and CDR2 is SFDVKD in the germline V gene. The CDR3 is 13 amino acids. V was cut by 9 bases and J by 1 base, with 11 bases left in between. CDR3 sequence (DNA): TGTGCCACCCGGGACATTAGGAACACTGAAGCTTTCTTT. Translated: CATRDIRNTEAFF.

The V gene is TRBV7-2, the J gene TRBJ2-6; maybe TRBD1 (6 bases). This CDR3 region has 17 residues. CDR1 SGHTA and CDR2 FQGNSA come from the germline V gene. V lost 3 bases to trimming and J lost 4 bases, with 16 bases between them. The CDR3 spells CASSLEVGAAGANVLTF. The DNA of the CDR3 is TGTGCCAGCAGCTTGGAGGTGGGGGCGGCGGGGGCCAACGTCCTGACTTTC.

Only a few counts were recorded for this clonotype. The chain links TRBV2 to TRBJ2-5, with 7 bases matching TRBD2. This CDR3 is 14 amino acids long. Germline V lookup: CDR1 SNHLY, CDR2 FYNNEI. With V trimmed by 5 bases and J by 2 bases, 5 bases remained unmatched. This chain's CDR3 is CASSFWEGQETQYF. The DNA for the CDR3 is TGTGCCAGCAGTTTTTGGGAGGGGCAAGAGACCCAGTACTTC. The entire variable domain, with the rest obtained from reference TRBV2 and TRBJ2-5, is as follows: EPEVTQTPSHQVTQMGQEVILRCVPISNHLYFYWYRQILGQKVEFLVSFYNNEISEKSEIFDDQFSVERPDGSNFTLKIRSTKLEDSAMYFCASSFWEGQETQYFGPGTRLLVL.

The chain uses TRBV7-2 and TRBJ1-6; D ambiguous. V shed 1 base and J shed 14 bases, with 21 bases lying between them. The CDR3 totals 16 residues. The germline V gene has CDR1 SGHTA and CDR2 FQGNSA. CDR3 DNA: TGTGCCAGCAGCTTAGTACGGCAGGCCTATGGCTACACCCTCCACTTT. Translating gives CASSLVRQAYGYTLHF.

This clonotype was counted a few times. The chain is built from TRBV20-1 and TRBJ1-6, with a possible D match to TRBD1 (6 bases). Per the germline V gene, CDR1 is DFQATT and CDR2 is SNEGSKA (reference sequence). V shed 2 bases and J shed 10 bases, with 15 bases lying between them. The CDR3 totals 14 residues. The CDR3 region is CSARIGTFWSPLHF. CDR3 coding DNA: TGCAGTGCTAGAATAGGGACATTTTGGTCACCCCTCCACTTT.

This clonotype was found a few times. J is TRBJ2-7 and V is TRBV7-9, with TRBD1 matching over 8 bases. Germline lookup yields CDR1 SEHNR and CDR2 FQNEAQ (reference sequence). The J segment lost 0 bases and the V segment lost 5 bases, leaving 9 bases of the junction unmatched. The CDR3 contains 16 residues. The CDR3 coding sequence is TGTGCCAGCAGCAAAGATCGGGGACAGGACTCCTACGAGCAGTACTTC. It translates to CASSKDRGQDSYEQYF. Complete variable domain (other parts from reference TRBV7-9 and TRBJ2-7): DTGVSQNPRHKITKRGQNVTFRCDPISEHNRLYWYRQTLGQGPEFLTYFQNEAQLEKSRLLSDRFSAERPKGSFSTLEIQRTEQGDSAMYLCASSKDRGQDSYEQYFGPGTRLTVT.

This clonotype was seen repeatedly, ten times or more. The J gene is TRBJ1-1, the V gene TRBV25-1; D may be TRBD1 (5 bases). CDR3 length equals 14 residues. The germline V gene encodes CDR1 MGHDK and CDR2 SYGVNS. The germline V and J ends were trimmed by 4 bases and 1 base, with 10 bases remaining between them. The chain's CDR3 is CASSVGGPNTEAFF. CDR3 bases: TGTGCCAGCAGTGTGGGGGGACCGAACACTGAAGCTTTCTTT.

This sequence joins TRBV20-1 and TRBJ1-5; D possibly corresponds to TRBD1 (6 bases). CDR1 and CDR2 (germline): DFQATT, SNEGSKA (reference sequence). The CDR3 is 17 amino acids. V was trimmed by 8 bases and J by 0 bases, leaving 23 bases between them. The CDR3 sequence: CSTGRTAGLYSNQPQHF. The CDR3 DNA reads TGCAGTACGGGCAGGACAGCGGGGCTTTATAGCAATCAGCCCCAGCATTTT.

The genes are TRBV7-9 and TRBJ1-6; 8 nucleotides agree with TRBD1. The V and J ends lost 3 bases and 10 bases, in that order; junction bases with no gene match: 14. Germline CDR1 and CDR2: SEHNR and FQNEAQ (reference sequence). The CDR3 extends over 17 amino acids. This CDR3 is CASSFLRGQGGRSPLHF. CDR3 DNA: TGTGCCAGCAGCTTCCTCCGAGGACAGGGAGGTCGCTCACCCCTCCACTTT. Filled out from reference TRBV7-9 and TRBJ1-6, the complete variable domain reads DTGVSQNPRHKITKRGQNVTFRCDPISEHNRLYWYRQTLGQGPEFLTYFQNEAQLEKSRLLSDRFSAERPKGSFSTLEIQRTEQGDSAMYLCASSFLRGQGGRSPLHFGNGTRLTVT.

This clonotype turned up a few times. This chain connects TRBV6-1 to TRBJ1-1; D might be TRBD1 (5 bases). V lost 4 bases and J lost 8, with 11 bases in between. CDR1 is MNHNS, CDR2 SASEGT, per germline. The CDR3 has 12 amino acids. The CDR3 nucleotides read TGTGCCAGCAGTGGTACCAGGGTCGAAGCTTTCTTT. Its protein is CASSGTRVEAFF.

The rearrangement joins TRBV10-3 to TRBJ1-5; possible D gene TRBD1, 5 bases. CDR1 and CDR2 (germline): ENHRY, SYGVKD. This CDR3 is 12 amino acids long. Deletions cut 10 bases from V and 8 bases from J, with 15 bases between. The CDR3 coding sequence is TGTGCCACCCGAGAGGGGTATGAGCCCCAGCATTTT. Residues: CATREGYEPQHF.

V is TRBV5-1 and J is TRBJ2-7, with TRBD2 matching over 11 bases. Trimming removed 8 bases from V and 5 bases from J; junction bases left unmatched: 12. CDR1 and CDR2 (germline): SGHRS, YFSETQ. CDR3 length: 15 amino acids. In DNA, the CDR3 is TGCGCCAGTGTCTACTTAGCGGGAGGGCCCGACGAGCAGTACTTC. Amino acid sequence: CASVYLAGGPDEQYF.

This chain connects TRBV7-3 to TRBJ2-7; no definite D call. The CDR3 spans 10 residues. Germline lookup yields CDR1 SGHTA and CDR2 FQGTGA. V was clipped by 11 bases and J by 5 bases, with 10 bases between them. CDR3 nucleotide sequence: TGTGCCTGGAAGAAGCACGAGCAGTACTTC. This sequence encodes CAWKKHEQYF.

This clonotype was seen at least ten times. The rearrangement uses TRBV29-1 and TRBJ1-3; no firm D call. Germline values: CDR1 SQVTM, CDR2 ANQGSEA. The length of the CDR3 is 11 residues. The germline V and J ends were trimmed by 7 bases and 4 bases, with 8 bases remaining between them. The CDR3 spells CSALTGNTIYF. As DNA, the CDR3 is TGCAGCGCCCTGACAGGAAACACCATATATTTT.

The chain combines TRBV7-9 with TRBJ2-7; 13 bases fit TRBD2. There are 14 residues in the CDR3. The ends lost 9 bases at V and 6 bases at J; junction bases unmatched: 8. Germline CDR1 reads SEHNR; CDR2 reads FQNEAQ (reference sequence). In DNA form, the CDR3 reads TGTGCCAGTCAAGGGACTAGCGGGATCAGCGAGCAGTACTTC. Its protein product is CASQGTSGISEQYF.

This clonotype was seen ten or more times. The chain joins TRBV7-2 to TRBJ1-3; 10 bases are shared with TRBD1. CDR3 size: 13 residues. The V gene's germline CDR1 is SGHTA and CDR2 FQGNSA. V trimming: 5 bases; J trimming: 7 bases; junction bases outside the gene matches: 2. In DNA form, the CDR3 reads TGTGCCAGCAGCACGGGACAGGGGAACACCATATATTTT. The encoded protein is CASSTGQGNTIYF.

To note about this clonotype: The junction differs from germline at one of its ends, possibly a read error. The chain recombines TRBV15 with TRBJ1-6, with D tentatively TRBD1 (5 bases). Germline CDR1 reads LNHNV; CDR2 reads YYDKDF (reference sequence). The length of the CDR3 is 14 residues. The CDR3 loop is CATSREGPWQPLAF. Here the CDR3 DNA reads TGTGCCACCAGCCGGGAGGGACCGTGGCAACCCCTCGCCTTT.

This clonotype was recorded a few times. The chain employs TRBV7-9 and TRBJ2-7; no firm D call. The CDR3 is 14 residues long. Germline V lookup: CDR1 SEHNR, CDR2 FQNEAQ (reference sequence). The V end was cut by 7 bases, the J end by 3 bases, with 16 bases between. CDR3 in amino acids: CASIPNDRNYEQYF. The DNA of the CDR3 is TGTGCCAGCATTCCCAATGACCGTAACTACGAGCAGTACTTC.